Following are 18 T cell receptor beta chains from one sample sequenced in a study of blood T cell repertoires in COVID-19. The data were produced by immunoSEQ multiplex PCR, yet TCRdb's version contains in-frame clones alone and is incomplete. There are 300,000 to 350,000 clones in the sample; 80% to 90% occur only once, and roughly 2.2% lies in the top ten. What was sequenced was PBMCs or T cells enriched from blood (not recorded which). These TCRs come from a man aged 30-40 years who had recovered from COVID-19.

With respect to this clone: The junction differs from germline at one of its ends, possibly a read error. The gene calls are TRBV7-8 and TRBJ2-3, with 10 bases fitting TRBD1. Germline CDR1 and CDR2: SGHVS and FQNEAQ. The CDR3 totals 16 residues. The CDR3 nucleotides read TGTGCCAGCAGCCTAGCGACAGGGGGCCGCACAGATACGCAGTATTTT. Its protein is CASSLATGGRTDTQYF.

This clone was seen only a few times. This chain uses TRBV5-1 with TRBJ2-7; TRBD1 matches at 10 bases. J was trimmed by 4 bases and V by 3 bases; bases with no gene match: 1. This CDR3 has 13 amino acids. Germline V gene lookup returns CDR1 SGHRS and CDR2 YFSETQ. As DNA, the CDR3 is TGCGCCAGCAGCTGGGGACAGGGGTACGAGCAGTACTTC. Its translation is CASSWGQGYEQYF.

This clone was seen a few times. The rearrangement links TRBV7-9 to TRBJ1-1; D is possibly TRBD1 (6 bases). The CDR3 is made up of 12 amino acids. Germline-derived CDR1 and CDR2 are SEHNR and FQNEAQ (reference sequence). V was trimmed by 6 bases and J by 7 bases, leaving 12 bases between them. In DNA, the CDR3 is TGTGCCAGCAGATGGACAGAGAATGAAGCTTTCTTT. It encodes CASRWTENEAFF.

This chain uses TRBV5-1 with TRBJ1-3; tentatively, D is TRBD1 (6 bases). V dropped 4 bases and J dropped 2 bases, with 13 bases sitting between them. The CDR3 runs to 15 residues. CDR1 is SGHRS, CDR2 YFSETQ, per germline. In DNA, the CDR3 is TGCGCCAGCAGCCCACTGAACAGGGCTGGAAACACCATATATTTT. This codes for CASSPLNRAGNTIYF. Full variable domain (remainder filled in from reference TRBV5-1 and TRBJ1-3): KAGVTQTPRYLIKTRGQQVTLSCSPISGHRSVSWYQQTPGQGLQFLFEYFSETQRNKGNFPGRFSGRQFSNSRSEMNVSTLELGDSALYLCASSPLNRAGNTIYFGEGSWLTVV.

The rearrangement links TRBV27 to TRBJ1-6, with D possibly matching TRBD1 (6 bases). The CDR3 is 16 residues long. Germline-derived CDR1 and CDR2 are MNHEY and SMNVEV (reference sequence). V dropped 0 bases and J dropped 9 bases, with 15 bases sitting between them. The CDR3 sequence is CASSLSGVQGRSPLHF. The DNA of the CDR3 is TGTGCCAGCAGTTTATCGGGTGTACAGGGACGTTCACCCCTCCACTTT.

As DNA, the CDR3 is TGTGCCAGCAGCTTAGTATGGTCCACAGATTCTAACTATGGCTACACCTTC. Protein sequence: CASSLVWSTDSNYGYTF. The chain carries TRBV7-2 and TRBJ1-2; D not certain. The V gene's germline CDR1 is SGHTA and CDR2 FQGNSA. CDR3 length equals 17 residues. The ends were cut back, 1 base at V and 0 bases at J, with 15 bases in the middle.

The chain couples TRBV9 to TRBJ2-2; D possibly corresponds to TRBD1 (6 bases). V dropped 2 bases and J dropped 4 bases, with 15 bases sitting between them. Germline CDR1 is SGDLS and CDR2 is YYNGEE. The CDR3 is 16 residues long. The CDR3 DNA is TGTGCCAGCAGCGTGGATCCACAGGGATTCACCGGGGAGCTGTTTTTT. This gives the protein CASSVDPQGFTGELFF.

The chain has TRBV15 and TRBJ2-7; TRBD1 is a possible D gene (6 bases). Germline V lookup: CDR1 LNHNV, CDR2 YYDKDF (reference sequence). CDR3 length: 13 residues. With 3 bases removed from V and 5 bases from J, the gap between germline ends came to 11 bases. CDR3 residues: CATSSLQGDEQYF. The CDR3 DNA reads TGTGCCACCAGCAGTTTACAGGGAGACGAGCAGTACTTC.

CDR3 DNA sequence: TGTGCCAGCAGCTTAAAGGGGAACTATGGCTACACCTTC. Translating gives CASSLKGNYGYTF. The chain carries TRBV7-2 and TRBJ1-2, with TRBD1 as a possible D gene (5 bases). The CDR3 length is 13 residues. Trimming removed 2 bases from V and 2 bases from J, with 6 bases in between. The germline V gene encodes CDR1 SGHTA and CDR2 FQGNSA.

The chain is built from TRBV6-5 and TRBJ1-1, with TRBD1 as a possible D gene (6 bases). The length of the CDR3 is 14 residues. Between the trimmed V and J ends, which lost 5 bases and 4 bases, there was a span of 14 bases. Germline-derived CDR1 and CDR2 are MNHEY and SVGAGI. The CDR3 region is CASSQQGGGTEAFF. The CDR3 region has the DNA TGTGCCAGCAGTCAACAAGGGGGGGGCACTGAAGCTTTCTTT.

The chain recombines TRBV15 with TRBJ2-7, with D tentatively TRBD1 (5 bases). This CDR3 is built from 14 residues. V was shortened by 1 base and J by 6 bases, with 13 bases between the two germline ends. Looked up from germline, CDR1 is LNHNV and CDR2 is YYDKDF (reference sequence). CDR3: CATSRGGELAEQYF. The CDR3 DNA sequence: TGTGCCACCAGCAGAGGGGGCGAGCTGGCCGAGCAGTACTTC.

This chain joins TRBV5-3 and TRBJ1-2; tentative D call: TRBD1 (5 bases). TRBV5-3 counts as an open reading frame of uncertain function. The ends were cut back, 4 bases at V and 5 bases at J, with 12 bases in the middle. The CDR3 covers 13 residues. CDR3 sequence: CARSDQGLYGYTF. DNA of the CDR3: TGTGCCAGAAGCGATCAGGGTCTATATGGCTACACCTTC.

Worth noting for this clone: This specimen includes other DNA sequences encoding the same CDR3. The CDR3 reads CASSVGQGPYNEQFF. The DNA for the CDR3 is TGTGCCAGCAGCGTAGGACAGGGCCCTTACAATGAGCAGTTCTTC. The chain employs TRBV9 and TRBJ2-1; 7 positions match TRBD1. J lost 4 bases, V lost 0 bases, and 4 bases had no gene match. Germline CDR1 SGDLS, CDR2 YYNGEE. The CDR3 extends over 15 amino acids.

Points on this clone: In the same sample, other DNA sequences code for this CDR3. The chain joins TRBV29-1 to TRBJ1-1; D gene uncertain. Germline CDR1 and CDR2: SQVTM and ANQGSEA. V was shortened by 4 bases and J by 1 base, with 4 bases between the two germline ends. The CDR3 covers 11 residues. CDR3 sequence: CSVARNTEAFF. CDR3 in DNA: TGCAGCGTTGCCAGGAACACTGAAGCTTTCTTT. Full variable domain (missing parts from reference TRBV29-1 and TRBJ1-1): SAVISQKPSRDICQRGTSLTIQCQVDSQVTMMFWYRQQPGQSLTLIATANQGSEATYESGFVIDKFPISRPNLTFSTLTVSNMSPEDSSIYLCSVARNTEAFFGQGTRLTVV.

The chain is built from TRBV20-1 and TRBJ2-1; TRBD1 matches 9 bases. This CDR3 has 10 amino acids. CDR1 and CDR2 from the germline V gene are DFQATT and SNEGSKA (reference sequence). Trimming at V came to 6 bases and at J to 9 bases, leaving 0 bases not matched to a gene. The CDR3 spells CSATGGEQFF. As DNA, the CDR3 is TGCAGTGCGACAGGGGGTGAGCAGTTCTTC.

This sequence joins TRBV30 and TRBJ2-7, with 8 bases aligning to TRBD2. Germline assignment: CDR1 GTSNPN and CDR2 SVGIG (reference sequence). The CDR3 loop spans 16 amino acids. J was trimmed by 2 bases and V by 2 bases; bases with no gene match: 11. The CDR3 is CAWSREAGGTTYEQYF. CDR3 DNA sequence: TGTGCCTGGAGTAGAGAGGCGGGGGGAACCACCTACGAGCAGTACTTC.

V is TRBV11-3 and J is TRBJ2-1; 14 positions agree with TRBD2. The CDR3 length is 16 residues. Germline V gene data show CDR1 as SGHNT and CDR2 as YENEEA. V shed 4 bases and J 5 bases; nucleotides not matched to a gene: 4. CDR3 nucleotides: TGTGCCAGCAGCTCCGGGACTAGCGGGGGTCACAATGAGCAGTTCTTC. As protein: CASSSGTSGGHNEQFF.

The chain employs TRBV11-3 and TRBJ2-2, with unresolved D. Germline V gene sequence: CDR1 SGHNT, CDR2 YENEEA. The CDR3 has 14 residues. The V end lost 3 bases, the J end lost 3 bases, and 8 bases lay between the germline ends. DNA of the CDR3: TGTGCCAGCAGCTTGGGCCCTTACACCGGGGAGCTGTTTTTT. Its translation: CASSLGPYTGELFF. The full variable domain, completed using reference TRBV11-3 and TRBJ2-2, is EAGVVQSPRYKIIEKKQPVAFWCNPISGHNTLYWYLQNLGQGPELLIRYENEEAVDDSQLPKDRFSAERLKGVDSTLKIQPAELGDSAVYLCASSLGPYTGELFFGEGSRLTVL.